Listed below are T cell receptor beta chains from one sample, sequenced in a study of CD8 T cells in ankylosing spondylitis. TCRdb passed the 5' RACE reads through MiXCR, listing each CDR3 protein once. The profile shows about 330,000 distinct CDR3 sequences, 8% of them singletons. The sequenced material came from blood, either unsorted or a sorted T cell fraction (not recorded which). The receptors stem from a male donor with ankylosing spondylitis. Both conserved end residues are part of each CDR3. Each record gives: D gene, J gene, V gene, clone size, CDR3 protein, CDR3 DNA. A D gene is named only where the DNA matches it firmly. Size is omitted from some rows. Given values are once, few, many or a class for expanded clones.

-,TRBJ1-1,TRBV5-6,-,CASSRRGRVSEAFF,TGTGCCAGCAGCCGCCGGGGCCGAGTTTCTGAAGCTTTCTTT
-,TRBJ2-7,TRBV6-2/TRBV6-3,-,CASSQTPYEQYF,TGTGCCAGCAGCCAGACCCCGTACGAGCAGTACTTC
TRBD2,TRBJ2-2,TRBV2,many,CASSGSKVAGVGARGTGELFF,TGTGCCAGCAGTGGGAGTAAGGTAGCGGGAGTGGGTGCCCGAGGCACCGGGGAGCTGTTTTTT
-,TRBJ1-2,TRBV6-2/TRBV6-3,-,CASNPGHRGLLHYGYTF,TGTGCCAGCAATCCAGGTCATCGGGGCCTCCTCCACTATGGCTACACCTTC
-,TRBJ1-1,TRBV27,few,CASSLSADSEAFF,TGTGCCAGCAGTTTATCGGCCGACAGTGAAGCTTTCTTT
-,TRBJ2-5,TRBV7-2,many,CASSLRALLAPGAQYF,TGTGCCAGCAGCTTGAGAGCCCTTCTAGCCCCGGGGGCCCAGTACTTC
TRBD1,TRBJ2-2,TRBV7-9,few,CASRQGANTGELFF,TGTGCCAGCAGACAGGGGGCAAACACCGGGGAGCTGTTTTTT
TRBD2,TRBJ2-7,TRBV4-1,many,CASSQGTSGAYEQYF,TGCGCCAGCAGCCAAGGAACTAGCGGAGCCTACGAGCAGTACTTC
TRBD2,TRBJ2-4,TRBV20-1,-,CSASTSGSRKNIQYF,TGCAGTGCAAGCACTAGCGGGAGTCGGAAAAACATTCAGTACTTC
TRBD2,TRBJ2-1,TRBV27,-,CASSSFLGTSGSYNEQFF,TGTGCCAGCAGCTCCTTCCTGGGGACTAGCGGGTCCTACAATGAGCAGTTCTTC
TRBD1,TRBJ2-1,TRBV4-1,many,CASSLDSNYGDRISF,TGCGCCAGCAGCCTCGATTCGAATTATGGGGACAGGATCTCCTTC
TRBD2,TRBJ2-3,TRBV6-5,many,CASSYSGTRNTDTQYF,TGTGCCAGCAGTTACTCCGGGACTAGGAACACAGATACGCAGTATTTT
-,TRBJ2-5,TRBV6-1,many,CASSPQRGWQETQYF,TGTGCCAGCAGTCCCCAGCGAGGGTGGCAAGAGACCCAGTACTTC
-,TRBJ2-2,TRBV6-2/TRBV6-3,-,CASSYFHRNTGELFF,TGTGCCAGCAGTTACTTTCACAGGAACACCGGGGAGCTGTTTTTT
TRBD1,TRBJ1-1,TRBV27,few,CASSLFGTGTEAFF,TGTGCCAGCAGTTTATTTGGGACAGGGACTGAAGCTTTCTTT
TRBD2,TRBJ2-1,TRBV6-2/TRBV6-3,-,CASRLAGESEQFF,TGTGCCAGCCGACTAGCGGGAGAGAGTGAGCAGTTCTTC
-,TRBJ2-7,TRBV4-1,many,CASRMTTGFEAEQYF,TGCGCCAGCAGGATGACGACAGGTTTTGAGGCCGAGCAGTACTTC
-,TRBJ2-3,TRBV5-1,few,CASSLEAGDGTQYF,TGCGCCAGCAGCTTGGAGGCAGGGGACGGTACGCAGTATTTT
-,TRBJ1-2,TRBV30,many,CAWSPRGAQGGYTF,TGTGCCTGGAGCCCGAGGGGGGCGCAGGGCGGCTACACCTTC
-,TRBJ2-3,TRBV6-4,many,CASRRTSRHSTDTQYF,TGTGCCAGCAGACGAACTAGCAGACATAGCACAGATACGCAGTATTTT
TRBD1,TRBJ1-6,TRBV28,-,CASHPGGYNSPLHF,TGTGCCAGCCACCCAGGGGGATATAATTCACCCCTCCACTTT
-,TRBJ2-5,TRBV7-9,once,CVSSLFTSLGETQYF,TGTGTCAGCAGCTTATTCACGTCCTTGGGAGAGACCCAGTACTTC
-,TRBJ2-3,TRBV3-1,many,CASSQDSDTQYF,TGTGCCAGCAGCCAAGATTCGGATACGCAGTATTTT
TRBD1,TRBJ1-5,TRBV28,-,CATLPGGYSNQPQHF,TGTGCCACCCTCCCAGGGGGATATAGCAATCAGCCCCAGCATTTT
-,TRBJ2-7,TRBV3-1,-,CASSQDQARKQYF,TGTGCCAGCAGCCAAGATCAAGCTCGCAAGCAGTACTTC
-,TRBJ1-2,TRBV29-1,many,CSAARDSGYTF,TGCAGCGCCGCCCGGGACTCTGGCTACACCTTC
TRBD2,TRBJ2-1,TRBV7-3,-,CASSQSGNSYNEQFF,TGTGCCAGCAGCCAGAGCGGGAACTCCTACAATGAGCAGTTCTTC
-,TRBJ2-7,TRBV12-3/TRBV12-4,many,CASFYGGEQYF,TGTGCCAGCTTTTACGGCGGCGAGCAGTACTTC
TRBD1,TRBJ1-3,TRBV20-1,few,CSARSNRGGNTIYF,TGCAGTGCTAGATCGAACAGGGGAGGAAACACCATATATTTT
-,TRBJ2-7,TRBV5-6,few,CASSRATYEQYF,TGTGCCAGCTCCCGGGCCACCTACGAGCAGTACTTC
-,TRBJ2-4,TRBV20-1,many,CSARDGGQGIQYF,TGCAGTGCTAGAGATGGGGGTCAGGGTATTCAGTACTTC
-,TRBJ2-3,TRBV6-2/TRBV6-3,-,CASSSRAYTDTQYF,TGTGCCAGCAGCAGTAGGGCTTACACAGATACGCAGTATTTT
-,TRBJ1-1,TRBV5-1,many,CASSSGGTEVFF,TGCGCCAGCAGCTCGGGGGGGACTGAAGTTTTCTTT
-,TRBJ2-7,TRBV28,many,CASSLGVGSYEQYF,TGTGCCAGCAGTTTGGGAGTAGGCTCTTACGAGCAGTACTTC
-,TRBJ2-5,TRBV28,many,CASSTLTDGHQETQYF,TGTGCCAGCAGTACCCTGACGGATGGTCACCAAGAGACCCAGTACTTC
TRBD1,TRBJ2-2,TRBV10-3,many,CAIRGRDSNTGELFF,TGTGCCATCAGGGGACGGGACAGCAACACCGGGGAGCTGTTTTTT
-,TRBJ2-5,TRBV13,many,CASSLGGKKTQYF,TGTGCCAGCAGCTTAGGCGGCAAGAAGACCCAGTACTTC
-,TRBJ2-1,TRBV7-2,-,CASRLFSANEQFF,TGTGCCAGCAGGTTATTTTCCGCCAATGAGCAGTTCTTC
TRBD2,TRBJ2-2,TRBV11-3,few,CASSPRSSGRGTGELFF,TGTGCCAGCAGCCCTCGTTCTAGCGGGAGGGGCACCGGGGAGCTGTTTTTT